Reported below is one T cell receptor beta chain. Using immunoSEQ multiplex PCR, the repertoire was profiled, and TCRdb retains in-frame clones only, with some absent. The sample lists 150,000 to 200,000 clones; around nine tenths were seen once. The data were obtained in a study of control samples from healthy donors and cancer patients. Sequencing was performed on blood. This receptor was obtained from a man aged 25-45 years in good health.

The CDR3 bases are TGTGCCAGCAGTTTTGGTATGGGGAGGGCTGGCGGGAATGGCTACACCTTC. Its protein product is CASSFGMGRAGGNGYTF. This sequence joins TRBV27 and TRBJ1-2; no reliable D call. This CDR3 is 17 amino acids long. Trimming took 3 bases from V and 6 from J, leaving 23 bases between them. In germline, CDR1 is MNHEY, CDR2 SMNVEV (reference sequence).